The 8 T cell receptor beta chains given below trace back to one sample, sequenced in a study of Ad26.COV2.S vaccination and SARS-CoV-2 variants. The treatment was: some 19 received Ad26.COV2.S at low or high dose, single or two shots; 5 received placebo; per-sample allocation not given. The investigators took samples on day 63 after the first vaccine or placebo injection. Generated by immunoSEQ multiplex PCR, the TCRdb table keeps only in-frame clones and is missing some. The repertoire holds 450,000 to 550,000 clones, with roughly nine tenths as singletons. The source material was peripheral blood, sampled in a trial of Ad26.COV2.S vaccine versus placebo. The receptors were gathered from a person aged 18-65 years who received the Ad26.COV2.S COVID-19 vaccine or a placebo.

A note on this clone: The same CDR3 also results from other DNA sequences found in this sample. The chain couples TRBV7-2 to TRBJ2-5; 8 bases agree with TRBD1. V lost 0 bases and J lost 5; bases outside the gene matches: 2. CDR1 SGHTA and CDR2 FQGNSA come from the germline V gene. The length of the CDR3 is 14 residues. The CDR3 loop reads CASSLARGRETQYF. Written as DNA, the CDR3 is TGTGCCAGCAGCTTAGCCAGGGGGCGGGAGACCCAGTACTTC. Drawing the rest from reference TRBV7-2 and TRBJ2-5, the complete variable domain is GAGVSQSPSNKVTEKGKDVELRCDPISGHTALYWYRQSLGQGLEFLIYFQGNSAPDKSGLPSDRFSAERTGGSVSTLTIQRTQQEDSAVYLCASSLARGRETQYFGPGTRLLVL.

The rearrangement links TRBV9 to TRBJ2-5; TRBD2 agrees at 14 bases. Germline V gene sequence: CDR1 SGDLS, CDR2 YYNGEE. This CDR3 is 16 amino acids long. V gave up 0 bases and J gave up 5 bases; unmatched junction bases: 3. The CDR3 DNA reads TGTGCCAGCAGCGTAGCGGGACTAGCGGGAGTTGAGACCCAGTACTTC. Protein sequence: CASSVAGLAGVETQYF.

The chain combines TRBV11-2 with TRBJ1-1; D remains unclear. This CDR3 region has 13 residues. The germline CDR1 and CDR2 sequences are SGHAT and FQNNGV. Trimming cost V 3 bases and J 4 bases, with 9 bases left between them. The CDR3 protein is CASSFDYSTEAFF. CDR3 nucleotide sequence: TGTGCCAGCAGCTTCGACTATTCCACTGAAGCTTTCTTT.

DNA of the CDR3: TGTGCCAGCAGCCTGGGACTAGCATACAATGAGCAGTTCTTC. Encoded protein: CASSLGLAYNEQFF. V gene TRBV2 combines with J gene TRBJ2-1; 9 nucleotides match TRBD2. Germline trimming cut 6 bases from V and 4 bases from J; bases unmatched to any gene: 4. Germline V gene sequence: CDR1 SNHLY, CDR2 FYNNEI. The CDR3 extends over 14 amino acids. The full variable domain, with the rest looked up from reference TRBV2 and TRBJ2-1, is EPEVTQTPSHQVTQMGQEVILRCVPISNHLYFYWYRQILGQKVEFLVSFYNNEISEKSEIFDDQFSVERPDGSNFTLKIRSTKLEDSAMYFCASSLGLAYNEQFFGPGTRLTVL.

This clone appeared a single time. V usage is TRBV4-3 and J usage is TRBJ1-3, with a weak D call TRBD1 (5 bases). Germline V lookup: CDR1 LGHNA, CDR2 YSLEER. The V end lost 0 bases, the J end lost 5 bases, and 17 bases lay between the germline ends. The CDR3 consists of 17 residues. The CDR3 region is CASSQDPGGEGRNTIYF. In nucleotides, the CDR3 is TGCGCCAGCAGCCAAGATCCGGGAGGGGAAGGGAGAAACACCATATATTTT.

Of note for this clone: At one end the junction does not follow the germline gene, possibly because of a read error. Other DNA sequences of this sample code for an identical CDR3. The CDR3 bases are TGTGCCAGCAGCCAAACAAGGGGCGGGTATGGCTACACTTTC. It is translated as CASSQTRGGYGYTF. This chain connects TRBV14 to TRBJ1-2, with D perhaps matching TRBD1 (5 bases). The germline V gene encodes CDR1 SGHDN and CDR2 FVKESK. This CDR3 comprises 14 residues.

The V gene is TRBV3-1 (or the pseudogene TRBV3-2), the J gene TRBJ2-2, with TRBD2 as a possible D gene (6 bases). The CDR3 is 15 residues long. Trimming removed 3 bases at V and 4 bases at J, with 12 bases between. Germline-derived CDR1 and CDR2 are LGHDT and YNNKEL (reference sequence). CDR3 sequence reads: CASSHRGTITGELFF. DNA for the CDR3: TGTGCCAGCAGCCACCGGGGGACCATCACCGGGGAGCTGTTTTTT.

V usage is TRBV15 and J usage is TRBJ1-4; D may be TRBD1 (5 bases). This CDR3 comprises 14 residues. Between the trimmed V and J ends, which lost 4 bases and 4 bases, there was a span of 10 bases. Germline V gene lookup returns CDR1 LNHNV and CDR2 YYDKDF (reference sequence). CDR3: CATSMGPINEKLFF. The CDR3 DNA reads TGTGCCACCAGCATGGGACCGATTAATGAAAAACTGTTTTTT.